This T cell receptor (beta chain) derives from a study of Ad26.COV2.S vaccination and SARS-CoV-2 variants (TCRdb year 2021). At the level of the whole study: Donors in the vaccine arm were drawn from COV1001, a multicentre, randomized, double-blind, placebo-controlled phase I-IIa trial testing Ad26.COV2.S in healthy adults. Ad26.COV2.S was administered intramuscularly at 5 x 10^10 or 1 x 10^11 viral particles, either as a single shot or as two shots given 56 days apart. Sequencing of the TCRbeta repertoire served to evaluate the specificity and breadth of SARS-CoV-2-reactive T cell receptors following Ad26.COV2.S vaccination. A total of 32 samples were included in the TCR-sequenced set, comprising around 19 Ad26.COV2.S vaccine recipients, 5 placebo recipients and 8 SARS-CoV-2 convalescent individuals. Trial participants were randomized into five groups of five, in which low-dose or high-dose Ad26.COV2.S was given once or twice, or placebo was given on both occasions. Throughout the experiments and outcome assessment, investigators stayed blinded to trial group allocation.

Study-level results and caveats: The study was not powered to compare responses between vaccine doses or regimens. Substantial breadth of spike-specific CD8+ and CD4+ T cell responses was reported after vaccination. Vaccine and placebo recipients had similar non-spike TCR breadth, a finding consistent with the vaccine containing only spike. Ad26.COV2.S recipients had higher spike-specific TCR breadth than placebo recipients (P = 0.0014). It was noted by the authors that total T cell responses may have been underestimated by the TCR breadth and depth analyses.

TCRbeta CDR3 regions were sequenced with the immunoSEQ Assay. After extraction, genomic DNA underwent amplification by bias-controlled multiplex PCR, followed by high-throughput sequencing. The authors processed their data as follows. To quantify the absolute abundance of every unique TCRbeta CDR3 region, sequences were collapsed and filtered. T cell fraction was estimated by normalization of TCRbeta template counts to usable DNA, with usable DNA being measured through amplification of reference genes present in all nucleated cells. Repertoire TCRs were annotated as SARS-CoV-2-specific when V gene, CDR3 amino acid sequence and J gene were exactly matched to a known reactive TCR set. The reference SARS-CoV-2 TCR set was obtained from MIRA and was filtered for enrichment in COVID-19-positive ImmuneCODE repertoires, whereby public or cross-reactive TCRs were removed. Using the MIRA antigens, annotated TCRs were further analysed by specific ORF or by position within an ORF. Depth was the summed frequency of annotated unique rearrangements, while breadth was defined as annotated unique rearrangements over total unique productive rearrangements. Group comparisons of TCR breadth used two-sided Wilcoxon rank-sum tests. TCRdb carries this immuneACCESS record with in-frame sequences only. Its versions omit some clonotypes, under half of them owing to an unresolved V gene in the studies checked, with the rest unexplained. That table gives V, J and clone size, and the DNA gave D and trimming. Counted in this sample were hundreds of thousands of clones; roughly 84% of them appeared once. The ten largest clonotypes hold roughly 3.1% of the sample.

The CDR3 runs 18 residues from the cysteine to the phenylalanine. Kept here is only the CDR3 DNA, which spans 54 bases and is read in frame from base 1. After removal of 0 bases from V and 7 bases from J, the junction retains 13 bases not matched to a gene. The CDR1 and CDR2 encoded by the germline V gene are SGHDN and FVKESK. The treatment or condition label corresponds to: over 15 received Ad26.COV2.S at low or high dose, single or two shots; 5 received placebo; per-sample allocation not given. For vaccine and placebo recipients, the sequenced repertoires came from samples collected on day 63 after the first injection. Between 29 July and 7 August 2020, Cohort 1b enrolled 20 to 30 adults aged 18-55 years at one site in Boston, USA. Ad26.COV2.S was a replication-incompetent adenovirus type 26 vector expressing a prefusion-stabilized SARS-CoV-2 spike protein from the original Wuhan strain. As for this clone: What this receptor recognizes is not known. Qualities for individual bases were not recorded, and no much larger clone is one base off.

This TCR came from a person between 18 and 65 years old who received the Ad26.COV2.S COVID-19 vaccine or a placebo. Rearrangement joined TRBV14 to TRBJ2-1; TRBD2 agrees with 9 junctional bases. The sequencing here drew on peripheral blood, taken in a trial of Ad26.COV2.S vaccine versus placebo. At the DNA level, the sequence is TGTGCCAGCAGCCAAGAAGGCAAGCGGGGGGCAACGTGGAATGAGCAGTTCTTC. Its product reads: CASSQEGKRGATWNEQFF.